The present T cell receptor (beta chain) was sequenced within a study of identical twins. This clonotype was counted many times. Its antigen is currently unknown. Study-wide results and limits: Excess sharing by twins proved weaker in beta out-of-frame sequences. Diverse VJ usage suggested most zero-insertion clonotypes were not invariant T cells. Conclusions were drawn cross-sectionally by statistical analysis, without following the same donors.

Unique molecular identifiers were present on the cDNA, and a universal primer site came from template switching. TCRdb passed the 5' RACE reads through MiXCR, listing each CDR3 protein once. The repertoire has hundreds of thousands of distinct CDR3 sequences, 8.6% of them found once; the top ten carry about 0.98%. The CDR3 covers 14 residues. The J segment lost 8 bases and the V segment lost 2 bases, leaving 1 base of the junction unmatched. Germline V CDR1 and CDR2: SGHRS, YFSETQ. This same sample was also taken into another study, of yellow fever vaccine responses in identical twins.

The chain uses TRBV5-1 and TRBJ1-6; 10 bases align to TRBD1. The clonotype originates from a woman under 30 in good health. What was sequenced was PBMCs. The CDR3 protein is CASSFGTGDSPLHF. The CDR3 bases are TGCGCCAGCAGCTTCGGGACAGGGGATTCACCCCTCCACTTT.